This T cell receptor beta chain was found in a study of cytomegalovirus exposure and HLA in healthy donors. General study results and limits: The study put around 180 TCR beta chains on its list as cytomegalovirus-associated. Later findings reportedly placed an Asian-associated ancestry cluster below the 666-donor mean for N-insertions.

The germline V gene encodes CDR1 SGHRS and CDR2 YFSETQ. V gave up 3 bases and J gave up 8 bases; unmatched junction bases: 10. The CDR3 is made up of 15 amino acids. Comments on this clone: What it binds is not known.

It was with 60 Vbeta and 13 Jbeta primers that the PCR ran. TCRdb keeps only in-frame clones here, not all; method: immunoSEQ multiplex PCR. The sample holds about 92,000 clones, about 83% seen once. Sequencing used PBMCs. The chain is built from TRBV5-1 and TRBJ2-1, with 8 bases matching TRBD2. The TCR comes from a woman between 18 and 29 years old in good health and CMV-seropositive. This CDR3 is CASSSIAGPGDEQFF. The CDR3 DNA reads as TGCGCCAGCAGCTCCATAGCGGGGCCCGGTGATGAGCAGTTCTTC.